This T cell receptor beta chain was identified in a study of molecular identifiers for immune sequencing clone quantification. Study summary: Four of five RNA aliquots from around 18,000 or 91,000 naive CD8 T cells were sequenced.

This clonotype has just a few counts. Germline-derived CDR1 and CDR2 are LNHDA and SQIVND (reference sequence). The CDR3 loop spans 15 amino acids. The junction had 3 bases not matched to a gene; V was cut back by 1 base and J by 3 bases. TCRdb fed the PCR reads into MiXCR, producing one record per CDR3 protein. The table includes a few hundred thousand distinct CDR3 sequences, 20% to 25% detected once. This chain joins TRBV19 and TRBJ2-7; 10 nucleotides match TRBD2. The sequence was obtained from a human donor in good health. Some libraries in this study had Jurkat cell RNA spiked in. Input material: naive CD8+ T cells from blood, with Jurkat cell RNA spiked in. Subset defined: FACS-sorted CD8+CD4-CCR7+CD45RA+ naive T cells. The CDR3: CASSIASGSVYEQYF. Written as DNA, the CDR3 is TGTGCCAGTAGTATAGCTAGCGGGAGTGTCTACGAGCAGTACTTC. Using reference TRBV19 and TRBJ2-7 for the parts outside the CDR3, the full variable domain is DGGITQSPKYLFRKEGQNVTLSCEQNLNHDAMYWYRQDPGQGLRLIYYSQIVNDFQKGDIAEGYSVSREKKESFPLTVTSAQKNPTAFYLCASSIASGSVYEQYFGPGTRLTVT.